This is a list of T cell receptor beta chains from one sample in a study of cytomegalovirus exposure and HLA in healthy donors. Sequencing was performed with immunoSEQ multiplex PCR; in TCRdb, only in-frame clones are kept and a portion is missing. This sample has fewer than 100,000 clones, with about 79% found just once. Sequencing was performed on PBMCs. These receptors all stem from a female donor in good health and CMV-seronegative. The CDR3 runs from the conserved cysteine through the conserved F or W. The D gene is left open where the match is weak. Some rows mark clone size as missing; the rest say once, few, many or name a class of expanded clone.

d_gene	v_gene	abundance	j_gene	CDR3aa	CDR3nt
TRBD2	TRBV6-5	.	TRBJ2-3	CASSWTSFTDTQYF	TGTGCCAGCAGCTGGACTAGCTTCACAGATACGCAGTATTTT
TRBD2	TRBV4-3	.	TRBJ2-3	CASSQETSSGVRTDTQYF	TGCGCCAGCAGCCAAGAGACCTCGAGCGGGGTGCGCACAGATACGCAGTATTTT
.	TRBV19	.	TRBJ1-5	CASSRGRGANRNQPQHF	TGTGCCAGTAGTAGGGGACGGGGGGCGAACCGGAATCAGCCCCAGCATTTT
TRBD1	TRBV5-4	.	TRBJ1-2	CASSSRTGGGNYGYTF	TGTGCCAGCAGCTCTCGGACAGGGGGCGGGAACTATGGCTACACCTTC
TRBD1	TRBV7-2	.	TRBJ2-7	CASSLGQVGPGGYEQYF	TGTGCCAGCAGCCTGGGACAGGTGGGCCCCGGTGGTTACGAGCAGTACTTC
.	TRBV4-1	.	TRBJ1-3	CASSQGKARGNTIYF	TGCGCCAGCAGCCAAGGGAAGGCGAGGGGAAACACCATATATTTT
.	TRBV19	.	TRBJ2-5	CASSGAETQYF	TGTGCCAGTAGTGGAGCGGAGACCCAGTACTTC
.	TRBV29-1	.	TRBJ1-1	CSVAKQENTEAFF	TGCAGCGTTGCAAAACAGGAGAACACTGAAGCTTTCTTT
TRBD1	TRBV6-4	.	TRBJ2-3	CASSGTGGGTDTQYF	TGTGCCAGCAGTGGGACAGGGGGCGGCACAGATACGCAGTATTTT
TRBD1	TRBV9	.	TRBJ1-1	CASSAPRGQGGTEAFF	TGTGCCAGCAGCGCCCCACGGGGACAGGGGGGAACTGAAGCTTTCTTT
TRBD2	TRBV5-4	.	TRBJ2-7	CASSFAGGRTSYEQYF	TGTGCCAGCAGCTTTGCGGGGGGCAGGACGTCCTACGAGCAGTACTTC
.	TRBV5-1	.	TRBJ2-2	CASSLVGDRELFF	TGCGCCAGCAGCTTGGTCGGAGACCGGGAGCTGTTTTTT
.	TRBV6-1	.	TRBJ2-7	CASSGLGTSYEQYF	TGTGCCAGCAGTGGCCTCGGGACTTCCTACGAGCAGTACTTC
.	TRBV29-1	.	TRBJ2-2	CSVGGATGELFF	TGCAGCGTTGGTGGGGCCACCGGGGAGCTGTTTTTT
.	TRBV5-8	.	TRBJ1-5	CASMRGGGQPQHF	TGTGCCAGCATGCGGGGAGGAGGTCAGCCCCAGCATTTT
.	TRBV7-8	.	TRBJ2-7	CASSPGQSYEQYF	TGTGCCAGCAGCCCAGGACAGTCCTACGAGCAGTACTTC
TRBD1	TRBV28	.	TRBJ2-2	CASSLHSGGGTGELFF	TGTGCCAGCAGTTTACATTCAGGGGGCGGGACCGGGGAGCTGTTTTTT
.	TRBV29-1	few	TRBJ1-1	CSVRQLNTEAFF	TGCAGCGTGCGACAGCTGAACACTGAAGCTTTCTTT
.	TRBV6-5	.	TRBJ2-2	CASSYTDRNTGELFF	TGTGCCAGCAGTTACACTGACAGGAACACCGGGGAGCTGTTTTTT
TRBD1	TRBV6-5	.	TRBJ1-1	CASMGQGFRTEAFF	TGTGCCAGCATGGGACAGGGGTTCCGCACTGAAGCTTTCTTT
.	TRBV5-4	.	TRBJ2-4	CASSLGGSEGKNIQYF	TGTGCCAGCAGCCTGGGGGGATCCGAGGGCAAAAACATTCAGTACTTC
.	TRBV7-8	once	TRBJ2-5	CASSLQEGQYF	TGTGCCAGCAGCTTACAAGAGGGCCAGTACTTC
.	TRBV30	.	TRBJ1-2	CAWSVLGGYGYTF	TGTGCCTGGAGTGTCCTAGGAGGCTATGGCTACACCTTC
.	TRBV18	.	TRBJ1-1	CASSPQGQGDTEAFF	TGTGCCAGCTCACCTCAGGGGCAGGGTGACACTGAAGCTTTCTTT
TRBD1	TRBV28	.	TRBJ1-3	CASKPDRGGGNTIYF	TGTGCCAGCAAACCCGACAGGGGAGGTGGAAACACCATATATTTT
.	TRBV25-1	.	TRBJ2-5	CASRPDRGAQETQYF	TGTGCCAGCAGACCGGACCGGGGGGCACAAGAGACCCAGTACTTC
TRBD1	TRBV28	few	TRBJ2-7	CASSSLTVDRDLSYEQYF	TGTGCCAGCAGTTCTCTCACGGTGGACAGGGACCTGTCCTACGAGCAGTACTTC
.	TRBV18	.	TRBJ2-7	CASSPGGGPTSEQYF	TGTGCCAGCTCACCGGGAGGGGGGCCCACGTCCGAGCAGTACTTC
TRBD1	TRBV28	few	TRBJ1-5	CASSPPGQGSNQPQHF	TGTGCCAGCAGTCCTCCGGGACAGGGAAGCAATCAGCCCCAGCATTTT
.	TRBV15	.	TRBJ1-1	CATSRSTGLRNTEAFF	TGTGCCACCAGCAGATCCACAGGGTTACGGAACACTGAAGCTTTCTTT
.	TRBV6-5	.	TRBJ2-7	CASSYSDGGMHEQYF	TGTGCCAGCAGTTACTCGGATGGGGGGATGCACGAGCAGTACTTC
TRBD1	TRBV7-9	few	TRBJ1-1	CASEDRAGTEAFF	TGTGCCAGCGAGGACAGGGCTGGCACTGAAGCTTTCTTT
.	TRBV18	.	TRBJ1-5	CASSPGAEGQPQHF	TGTGCCAGCTCACCGGGGGCTGAGGGGCAGCCCCAGCATTTT
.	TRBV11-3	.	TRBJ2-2	CASSLDGASTGELFF	TGTGCCAGCAGCTTAGATGGTGCCAGCACCGGGGAGCTGTTTTTT
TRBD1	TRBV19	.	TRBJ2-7	CASSRDRGLYEQYF	TGTGCCAGTAGTAGGGACAGGGGGCTTTACGAGCAGTACTTC
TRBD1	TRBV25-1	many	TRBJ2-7	CASSGTGSSYEQYF	TGTGCCAGCAGTGGGACAGGGAGCTCCTACGAGCAGTACTTC
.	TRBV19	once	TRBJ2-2	CASTRGGGYTGELFF	TGTGCCAGTACCAGGGGAGGGGGTTACACCGGGGAGCTGTTTTTT
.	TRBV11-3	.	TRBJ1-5	CASSFSHIGLSEHQPQHF	TGTGCCAGCAGCTTTTCGCATATTGGGCTATCTGAGCATCAGCCCCAGCATTTT
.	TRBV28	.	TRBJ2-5	CASSLVFSTQYF	TGTGCCAGCAGTTTAGTATTCTCGACCCAGTACTTC
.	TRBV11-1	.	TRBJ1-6	CASSLTDSYNSPLHF	TGTGCCAGCAGCTTAACGGACAGCTATAATTCACCCCTCCACTTT
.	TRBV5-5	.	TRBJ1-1	CASSLGRGRDTEAFF	TGTGCCAGCAGCTTGGGGCGGGGGAGGGACACTGAAGCTTTCTTT
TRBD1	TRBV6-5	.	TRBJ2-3	CASSSGQGAYTQYF	TGTGCCAGCAGTTCTGGACAGGGGGCGTATACGCAGTATTTT